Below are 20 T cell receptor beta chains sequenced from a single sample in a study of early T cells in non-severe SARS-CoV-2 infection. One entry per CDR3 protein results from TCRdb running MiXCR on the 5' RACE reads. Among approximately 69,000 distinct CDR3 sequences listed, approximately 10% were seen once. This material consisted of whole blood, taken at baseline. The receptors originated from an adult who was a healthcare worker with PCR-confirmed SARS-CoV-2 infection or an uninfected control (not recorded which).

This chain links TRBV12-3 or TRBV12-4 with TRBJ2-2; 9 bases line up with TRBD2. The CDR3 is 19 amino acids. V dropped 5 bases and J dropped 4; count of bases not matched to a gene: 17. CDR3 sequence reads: CASSTRVGSGSLGTGELFF. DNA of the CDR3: TGTGCCAGCAGTACCCGGGTTGGTAGCGGGAGTTTGGGCACCGGGGAGCTGTTTTTT.

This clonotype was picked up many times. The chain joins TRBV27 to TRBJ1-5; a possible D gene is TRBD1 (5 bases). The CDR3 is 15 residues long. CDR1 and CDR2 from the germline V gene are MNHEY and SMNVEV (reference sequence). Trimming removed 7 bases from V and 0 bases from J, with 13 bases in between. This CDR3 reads CASNRGGNSNQPQHF. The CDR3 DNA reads TGTGCCAGCAATCGGGGGGGTAATAGCAATCAGCCCCAGCATTTT.

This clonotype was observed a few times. The CDR3 nucleotides are TGTGCCAGCAGTTCGACCCCCTCCTACAATGAGCAGTTCTTC. This encodes CASSSTPSYNEQFF. V gene TRBV12-3 or TRBV12-4 combines with J gene TRBJ2-1; the D is unclear. Trimming removed 4 bases at V and 0 bases at J, with 7 bases between. This CDR3 is built from 14 residues.

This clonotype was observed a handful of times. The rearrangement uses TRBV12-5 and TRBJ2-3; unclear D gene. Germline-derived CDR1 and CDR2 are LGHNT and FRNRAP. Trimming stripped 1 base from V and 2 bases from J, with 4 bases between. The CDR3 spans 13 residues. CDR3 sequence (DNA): TGTGCTAGTGGTTTGGGCCTCACAGATACGCAGTATTTT. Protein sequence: CASGLGLTDTQYF.

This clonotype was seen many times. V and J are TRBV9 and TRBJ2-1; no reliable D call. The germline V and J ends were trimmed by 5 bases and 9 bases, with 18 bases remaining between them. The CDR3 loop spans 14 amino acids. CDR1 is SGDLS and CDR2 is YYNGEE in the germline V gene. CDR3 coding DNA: TGTGCCAGCAGAACCGAACCGTCCCCCGGTGAGCAGTTCTTC. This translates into CASRTEPSPGEQFF.

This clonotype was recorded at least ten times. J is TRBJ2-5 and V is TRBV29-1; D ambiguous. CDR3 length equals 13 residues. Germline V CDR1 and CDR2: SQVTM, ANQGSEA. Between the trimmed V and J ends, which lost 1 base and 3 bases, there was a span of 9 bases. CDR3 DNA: TGCAGCGTTGAAGGGCTCGGAGAAGAGACCCAGTACTTC. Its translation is CSVEGLGEETQYF.

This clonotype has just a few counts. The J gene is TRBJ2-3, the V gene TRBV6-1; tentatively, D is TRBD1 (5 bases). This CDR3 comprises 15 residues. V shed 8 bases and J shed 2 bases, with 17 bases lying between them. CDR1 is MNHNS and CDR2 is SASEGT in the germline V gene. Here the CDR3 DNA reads TGTGCCAGCCGGAAGTTGGGGCAGTACACAGATACGCAGTATTTT. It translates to CASRKLGQYTDTQYF.

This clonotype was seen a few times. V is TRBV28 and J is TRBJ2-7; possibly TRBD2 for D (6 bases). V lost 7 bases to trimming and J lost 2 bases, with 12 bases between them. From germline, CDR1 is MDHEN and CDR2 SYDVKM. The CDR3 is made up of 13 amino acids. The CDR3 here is CASKAGQTYEQYF. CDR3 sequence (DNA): TGTGCCAGCAAGGCGGGGCAGACCTACGAGCAGTACTTC.

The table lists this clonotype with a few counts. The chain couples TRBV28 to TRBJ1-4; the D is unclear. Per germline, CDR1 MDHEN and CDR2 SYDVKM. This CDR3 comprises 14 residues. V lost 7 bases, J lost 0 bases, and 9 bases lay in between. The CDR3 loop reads CASIPGATNEKLFF. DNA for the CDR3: TGTGCCAGCATCCCAGGCGCAACTAATGAAAAACTGTTTTTT.

The CDR3 here is CASSPTGRDTEAFF. The CDR3 nucleotides read TGTGCCAGCAGCCCGACAGGGAGGGACACTGAAGCTTTCTTT. The chain employs TRBV7-6 and TRBJ1-1, with 7 bases matching TRBD1. CDR1 is SGHVS and CDR2 is FNYEAQ in the germline V gene. CDR3 length: 14 amino acids. Trimming removed 5 bases from V and 3 bases from J; junction bases left unmatched: 6.

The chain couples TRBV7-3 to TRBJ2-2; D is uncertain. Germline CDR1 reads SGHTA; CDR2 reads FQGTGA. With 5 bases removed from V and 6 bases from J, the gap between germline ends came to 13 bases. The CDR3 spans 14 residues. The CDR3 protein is CASSMDLDSGELFF. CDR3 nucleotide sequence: TGTGCCAGCAGCATGGACCTAGATTCCGGGGAGCTGTTTTTT. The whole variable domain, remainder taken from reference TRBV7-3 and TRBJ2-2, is GAGVSQTPSNKVTEKGKYVELRCDPISGHTALYWYRQSLGQGPEFLIYFQGTGAADDSGLPNDRFFAVRPEGSVSTLKIQRTERGDSAVYLCASSMDLDSGELFFGEGSRLTVL.

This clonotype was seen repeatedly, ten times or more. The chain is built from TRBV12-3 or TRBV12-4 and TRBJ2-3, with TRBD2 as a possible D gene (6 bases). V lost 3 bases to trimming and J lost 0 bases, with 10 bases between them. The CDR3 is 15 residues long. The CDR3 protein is CASSLAGTSTDTQYF. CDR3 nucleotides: TGTGCCAGCAGTTTGGCGGGAACTAGCACAGATACGCAGTATTTT.

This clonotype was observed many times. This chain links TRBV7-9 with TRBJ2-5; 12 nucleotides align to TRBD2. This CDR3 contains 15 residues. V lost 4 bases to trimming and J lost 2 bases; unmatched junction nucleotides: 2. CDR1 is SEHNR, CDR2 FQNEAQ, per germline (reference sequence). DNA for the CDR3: TGTGCCAGCAGCTCTGGACTAGCGGGGCAAGAGACCCAGTACTTC. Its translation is CASSSGLAGQETQYF.

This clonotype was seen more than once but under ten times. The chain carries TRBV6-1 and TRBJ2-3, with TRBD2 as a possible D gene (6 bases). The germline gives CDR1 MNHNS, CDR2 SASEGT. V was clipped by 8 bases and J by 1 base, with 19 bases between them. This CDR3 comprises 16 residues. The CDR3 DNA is TGTGCCAGCCCCCCGGGACTCTCTGAGGGCACAGATACGCAGTATTTT. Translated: CASPPGLSEGTDTQYF.

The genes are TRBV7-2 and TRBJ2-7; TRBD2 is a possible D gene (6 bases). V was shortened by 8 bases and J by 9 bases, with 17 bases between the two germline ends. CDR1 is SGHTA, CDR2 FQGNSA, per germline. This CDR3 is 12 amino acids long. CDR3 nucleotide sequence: TGTGCCAGCGCCCGACCGGCGGGGCCGCAGTACTTC. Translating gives CASARPAGPQYF.

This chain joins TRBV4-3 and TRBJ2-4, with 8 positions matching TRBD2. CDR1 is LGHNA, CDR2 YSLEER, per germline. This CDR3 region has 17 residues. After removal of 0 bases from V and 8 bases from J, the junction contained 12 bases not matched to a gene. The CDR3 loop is CASSQESGSGIVDIQYF. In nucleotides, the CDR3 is TGCGCCAGCAGCCAAGAATCTGGTAGCGGGATCGTGGACATTCAGTACTTC.

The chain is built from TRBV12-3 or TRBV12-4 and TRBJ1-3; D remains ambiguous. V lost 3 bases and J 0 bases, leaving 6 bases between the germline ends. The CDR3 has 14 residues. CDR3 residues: CASSFISSGNTIYF. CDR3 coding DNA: TGTGCCAGCAGTTTCATAAGCTCTGGAAACACCATATATTTT.

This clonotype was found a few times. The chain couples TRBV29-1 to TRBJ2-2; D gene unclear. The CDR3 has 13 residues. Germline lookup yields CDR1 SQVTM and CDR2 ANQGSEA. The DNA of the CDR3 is TGCACGGTTTTGAGACCGAACACCGGGGAGCTGTTTTTT. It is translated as CTVLRPNTGELFF.

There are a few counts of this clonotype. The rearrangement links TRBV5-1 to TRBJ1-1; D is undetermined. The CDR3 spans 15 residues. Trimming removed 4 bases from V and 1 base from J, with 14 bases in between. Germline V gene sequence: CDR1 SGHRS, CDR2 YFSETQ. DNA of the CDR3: TGCGCCAGCAGCCCCGCTGGACGGGGGAACACTGAAGCTTTCTTT. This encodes CASSPAGRGNTEAFF.

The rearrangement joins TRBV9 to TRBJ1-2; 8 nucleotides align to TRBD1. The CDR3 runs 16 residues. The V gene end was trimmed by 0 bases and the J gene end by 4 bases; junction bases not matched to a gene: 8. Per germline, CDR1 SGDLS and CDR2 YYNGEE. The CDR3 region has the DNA TGTGCCAGCAGCGTAGGGGCCGGGACAGGTCCCTATGGCTACACCTTC. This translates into CASSVGAGTGPYGYTF.